A selection of T cell receptor beta chains follows, all from one sample in a study of blood T cell repertoires in COVID-19. The assay was immunoSEQ multiplex PCR, and TCRdb's table has in-frame clones only and misses some. This sample has under 200,000 clones, with approximately 85% found just once. Specimen: peripheral blood. These receptors were taken from an elderly woman with acute or convalescent COVID-19. Both conserved end residues are part of each CDR3. A D gene is named only where the DNA matches it firmly. Clone size appears in some rows only: once, few, many, or a class for an expanded clone.

d_call | j_call | v_call | clone_size | cdr3_nt | cdr3_aa
- | TRBJ2-2 | TRBV5-4 | - | TGTGCCAGCAGCTCGTACGAAAAGGGGGCCGGGGAGCTGTTTTTT | CASSSYEKGAGELFF
- | TRBJ1-1 | TRBV15 | - | TGTGCCACCAGTGGTGACGCGGGAGGAACTTTCTTT | CATSGDAGGTFF
TRBD2 | TRBJ2-1 | TRBV4-1 | - | TGCGCCAGCAGCCAGGGGGGGCCCAAGCGGGGGACTGACAATGAGCAGTTCTTC | CASSQGGPKRGTDNEQFF
TRBD2 | TRBJ2-2 | TRBV27 | - | TGTGCCAGCAGGTCGGGGAGGGCCACCGCCGGGGAGCTGTTTTTT | CASRSGRATAGELFF
- | TRBJ1-1 | TRBV15 | - | TGTGCCACCAGCAGAGCTAGGGGCATGAACACTGAAGCTTTCTTT | CATSRARGMNTEAFF
- | TRBJ1-1 | TRBV9 | - | TGTGCCAGCAGCACCCGACAGGAAATGAACACTGAAGCTTTCTTT | CASSTRQEMNTEAFF
TRBD1 | TRBJ1-4 | TRBV29-1 | - | TGCAGCGTTCAGGGGGCAGGTGAAAAACTGTTTTTT | CSVQGAGEKLFF
- | TRBJ2-7 | TRBV5-1 | - | TGCGCCAGCAGCCGGTTACAGGGACCCGCCTACGAGCAGTACTTC | CASSRLQGPAYEQYF
TRBD2 | TRBJ2-3 | TRBV6-2/TRBV6-3 | - | TGTGCCAGCAGTCGTAACGTAGCGGGGGGGTTCACAGATACGCAGTATTTT | CASSRNVAGGFTDTQYF
TRBD1 | TRBJ1-1 | TRBV4-3 | - | TGCGCCAGCAGCCAAGATCCCGACAGGGGGCTAAAGGCTTTCTTT | CASSQDPDRGLKAFF
TRBD1 | TRBJ1-2 | TRBV7-3 | - | TGTGCCAGCAGCTTGAACAGGGGGGAAGGCTACACCTTC | CASSLNRGEGYTF
TRBD2 | TRBJ2-1 | TRBV5-1 | - | TGCGCCAGCAGAGGACTAGAGGTAAATGAGCAGTTCTTC | CASRGLEVNEQFF
- | TRBJ1-3 | TRBV4-2 | - | TGTGCCAGCAGCCAAGATGCGGGCAGCTCTGGAAACACCATATATTTT | CASSQDAGSSGNTIYF
- | TRBJ1-1 | TRBV18 | once | TGTGCCAGCTCACCGGCTTCGAGCGCTGAAGCTTTCTTT | CASSPASSAEAFF
TRBD1 | TRBJ2-5 | TRBV2 | - | TGTGCCAGCACCGTAGACAGGGGAGAGACCCAGTACTTC | CASTVDRGETQYF
TRBD1 | TRBJ2-5 | TRBV10-2 | - | TGCGCCAGCGGGGACAGGGCGGAGACCCAGTACTTC | CASGDRAETQYF
- | TRBJ2-5 | TRBV29-1 | - | TGCAGCGTAGAAGACAGAGTCGCGGGGGAGACCCAGTACTTC | CSVEDRVAGETQYF
- | TRBJ2-7 | TRBV3-1/TRBV3-2 | - | TGTGCCAGCAGCCAAGGAGACAGAACCTACGAGCAGTACTTC | CASSQGDRTYEQYF
- | TRBJ2-7 | TRBV2 | - | TGTGCCAGCAGTGAAGCTTCAGTCTCCTACGAGCAGTACTTC | CASSEASVSYEQYF
- | TRBJ2-7 | TRBV5-5 | - | TGTGCCAGCAGCTTGGGACGCGGGTCCTACGAGCAGTACTTC | CASSLGRGSYEQYF
TRBD1 | TRBJ1-1 | TRBV18 | - | TGTGCCAGCTCAGAAGGGACAGGGAGTACTGAAGCTTTCTTT | CASSEGTGSTEAFF
TRBD2 | TRBJ2-7 | TRBV29-1 | - | TGCAGCGTTGGGTCTAGCGGGGGCTCCTACGAGCAGTACTTC | CSVGSSGGSYEQYF
TRBD1 | TRBJ1-2 | TRBV10-3 | - | TGTGCCATCAGTGAGAGGACAGGGGCAGTGGATGGCTACACCTTC | CAISERTGAVDGYTF
TRBD1 | TRBJ1-2 | TRBV5-1 | - | TGCGCCAGCAGCACCGACAGGGGGACAGTTTATGGCTACACCTTC | CASSTDRGTVYGYTF
TRBD1 | TRBJ2-7 | TRBV5-1 | - | TGCGCCAGCAGCGCCGGTTTACGGGACAGGGACGAGCAGTACTTC | CASSAGLRDRDEQYF
TRBD1 | TRBJ2-7 | TRBV6-2/TRBV6-3 | - | TGTGCCAGCAGTTACAAGGGGGCGCGAAACGAGCAGTACTTC | CASSYKGARNEQYF
- | TRBJ2-1 | TRBV3-1/TRBV3-2 | - | TGTGCCAGCAGCCAAGATCGAACTGGGTATGGTCTACGGAGATGGGCCTACAATGAGCAGTTCTTC | CASSQDRTGYGLRRWAYNEQFF
- | TRBJ1-4 | TRBV2 | - | TGTGCCTCCGGGGGGGCCGCTAAACTGTTTTTT | CASGGAAKLFF
- | TRBJ1-2 | TRBV20-1 | - | TGCAGTGCTAGTTACCTGGACAGCAGCTACACCTTC | CSASYLDSSYTF
- | TRBJ1-4 | TRBV5-5 | - | TGTGCCAGCAGCTACGGATTTGGACACCGAACTAATGAAAAACTGTTTTTT | CASSYGFGHRTNEKLFF
TRBD2 | TRBJ2-7 | TRBV27 | - | TGTGCCAGCAGTCCTAGCGGGTCCTCCTACGAGCAGTACTTC | CASSPSGSSYEQYF
- | TRBJ1-2 | TRBV18 | - | TGTGCCAGCTCACCAAACCCCCCCCCGGAGGGAACGTGGGGCTACACCTTC | CASSPNPPPEGTWGYTF
- | TRBJ2-5 | TRBV30 | - | TGTGCCTGGAGAGTCCCGGGAGTAGAGACCCAGTACTTC | CAWRVPGVETQYF
TRBD2 | TRBJ2-2 | TRBV18 | - | TGTGCCAGCTCACCGTCACCGGGACTAGCGGGGGGACCGAACACCGGGGAGCTGTTTTTT | CASSPSPGLAGGPNTGELFF
- | TRBJ2-7 | TRBV9 | - | TGTGCCAGCAGCGACCTCGCGCGGGCCAACCCCCGCGAGCAGTACTTC | CASSDLARANPREQYF
- | TRBJ1-5 | TRBV2 | - | TGTGCCAGCAGGGGGCCTCGCCCACAGCCCCAGCATTTT | CASRGPRPQPQHF
TRBD2 | TRBJ2-2 | TRBV10-3 | - | TGTGCCACCTCCGCGCTAGCGGAACGAACCGGGGAGCTGTTTTTT | CATSALAERTGELFF
- | TRBJ1-4 | TRBV6-5 | - | TGTGCCAGCGGGAGGGATCAGAGGGAAAAACTGTTTTTT | CASGRDQREKLFF
- | TRBJ2-5 | TRBV12-5 | - | TGTGCTAGTGGTTCCGGGGGTGGGGAGACCCAGTACTTC | CASGSGGGETQYF
- | TRBJ1-4 | TRBV5-5 | - | TGTGCCAGCAGCGGGAGGGGCGATGAAAAACTGTTTTTT | CASSGRGDEKLFF